The 26 T cell receptor beta chains reported below all come from one sample, sequenced in a study of blood T cell repertoires in COVID-19. Sequenced by immunoSEQ multiplex PCR; TCRdb stores in-frame clones only, minus some. The repertoire holds about 140,000 clones, with over 70% as singletons. Sequenced sample: peripheral blood. Receptor source: a man over 45 with active COVID-19.

The chain carries TRBV5-6 and TRBJ2-1, with TRBD1 as a possible D gene (6 bases). The V end lost 1 base, the J end lost 3 bases, and 11 bases lay between the germline ends. CDR3 length: 15 residues. CDR1 and CDR2 (germline): SGHDT, YYEEEE. The CDR3 sequence: CASSLSGGLYNEQFF. The DNA for the CDR3 is TGTGCCAGCAGCTTGAGTGGGGGCCTCTACAATGAGCAGTTCTTC.

Only one count was recorded for this clone. V is TRBV2 and J is TRBJ2-1; no firm D call. The length of the CDR3 is 13 residues. Trimming shortened V by 4 bases and J by 5 bases, and 9 bases separated the two germline ends. CDR1 SNHLY and CDR2 FYNNEI come from the germline V gene. CDR3 nucleotide sequence: TGTGCCAGCAGTGCAGACACAGACAATGAGCAGTTCTTC. Translation gives CASSADTDNEQFF.

The chain combines TRBV6-5 with TRBJ1-5; D ambiguous. Germline V gene data show CDR1 as MNHEY and CDR2 as SVGAGI. Between the trimmed V and J ends, which lost 5 bases and 7 bases, there was a span of 12 bases. The CDR3 is 13 amino acids. The CDR3 loop is CASSQHPKQPQHF. CDR3 in DNA: TGTGCCAGCAGTCAACACCCGAAACAGCCCCAGCATTTT.

This chain joins TRBV2 and TRBJ2-5, with 13 bases identical to TRBD2. The CDR3 is 17 residues long. Trimming removed 7 bases from V and 5 bases from J; junction bases left unmatched: 13. CDR1 and CDR2 from the germline V gene are SNHLY and FYNNEI. CDR3 coding DNA: TGTGCCAGCATGGAGGGACTAGCGGGGCCGGGGAGGGAGACCCAGTACTTC. It is translated as CASMEGLAGPGRETQYF.

V usage is TRBV11-2 and J usage is TRBJ1-1; no reliable D call. Deletions cut 7 bases from V and 1 base from J, with 10 bases between. The CDR3 consists of 13 residues. Germline V gene lookup returns CDR1 SGHAT and CDR2 FQNNGV. DNA for the CDR3: TGTGCCAGCACCACTACACAGAACACTGAAGCTTTCTTT. Translating gives CASTTTQNTEAFF.

This chain links TRBV15 with TRBJ1-5; D uncertain. The V and J ends lost 2 bases and 3 bases respectively, with 2 bases between them. The CDR3 spans 12 residues. Germline CDR1 is LNHNV and CDR2 is YYDKDF (reference sequence). The CDR3 DNA follows: TGTGCCACCAGCAGATACAATCAGCCCCAGCATTTT. Its protein product is CATSRYNQPQHF.

This clone appeared once. V is TRBV30 and J is TRBJ2-5, with 7 bases that match TRBD1. Germline trimming cut 8 bases from V and 5 bases from J; bases unmatched to any gene: 11. There are 13 residues in the CDR3. Per the germline V gene, CDR1 is GTSNPN and CDR2 is SVGIG (reference sequence). Written as DNA, the CDR3 is TGTGCCGTATCACAGGGGCTGGGGGAGACCCAGTACTTC. Amino acid sequence: CAVSQGLGETQYF.

The chain carries TRBV6-5 and TRBJ1-5; 9 bases align to TRBD1. This CDR3 has 13 residues. The V and J ends lost 6 bases and 7 bases, in that order; junction bases with no gene match: 4. CDR1 and CDR2 from the germline V gene are MNHEY and SVGAGI. The CDR3 sequence is CASRRTGDQPQHF. The CDR3 DNA is TGTGCCAGCAGGAGGACAGGGGACCAGCCCCAGCATTTT.

This clone was counted only a few times. V is TRBV3-1 (or the pseudogene TRBV3-2) and J is TRBJ2-5, with 13 bases lining up with TRBD2. Germline loops: CDR1 LGHDT, CDR2 YNNKEL (reference sequence). V lost 0 bases, J lost 9 bases, and 10 bases stayed unmatched. There are 17 residues in the CDR3. The CDR3 reads CASSQEPKGLAGVAQYF. CDR3 DNA: TGTGCCAGCAGCCAAGAACCTAAAGGACTAGCGGGGGTGGCCCAGTACTTC.

V is TRBV5-4 and J is TRBJ2-5; TRBD2 might be the D (6 bases). The CDR3 runs 15 residues. Trimming took 0 bases from V and 2 from J, leaving 11 bases between them. Germline V lookup: CDR1 SGHNT, CDR2 YYREEE (reference sequence). The CDR3 DNA follows: TGTGCCAGCAGCTTGGGGGGCGGGGCACAAGAGACCCAGTACTTC. Translating it yields CASSLGGGAQETQYF.

V is TRBV6-1 and J is TRBJ1-2; a weak D match, TRBD1 (5 bases). V dropped 4 bases and J dropped 8 bases, with 23 bases sitting between them. Germline V gives CDR1 MNHNS, CDR2 SASEGT. The CDR3 spans 16 residues. DNA of the CDR3: TGTGCCAGCAGTGTCAGTCGGGGGGGGAGTTTAGGAGGCTACACCTTC. As protein: CASSVSRGGSLGGYTF.

This chain joins TRBV19 and TRBJ2-7; TRBD2 aligns across 10 bases. V was clipped by 9 bases and J by 3 bases; unmatched bases: 5. The germline gives CDR1 LNHDA, CDR2 SQIVND (reference sequence). The length of the CDR3 is 13 residues. The CDR3 reads CASRTSGVYEQYF. CDR3 DNA: TGTGCCAGCAGAACTAGCGGGGTCTACGAGCAGTACTTC.

The V and J genes are TRBV6-5 and TRBJ1-2; TRBD1 matches 9 bases. The ends lost 7 bases at V and 7 bases at J; junction bases unmatched: 13. Germline CDR1 reads MNHEY; CDR2 reads SVGAGI. The CDR3 loop spans 15 amino acids. CDR3 sequence: CASTSRTGAVGGYTF. In DNA form, the CDR3 reads TGTGCCAGCACCTCGAGGACAGGGGCTGTCGGTGGCTACACCTTC.

Only a few counts were recorded for this clone. J is TRBJ1-3 and V is TRBV5-4; D is unclear. CDR3 length equals 14 residues. Germline lookup yields CDR1 SGHNT and CDR2 YYREEE (reference sequence). V lost 4 bases and J 4 bases, leaving 12 bases between the germline ends. CDR3: CASSPGGRGNTIYF. The CDR3 DNA follows: TGTGCCAGCAGCCCCGGTGGCAGGGGAAACACCATATATTTT.

In this sample, this clone turned up once. J is TRBJ1-2 and V is TRBV5-1, with TRBD1 matching 8 bases. The germline gives CDR1 SGHRS, CDR2 YFSETQ. V trimming: 3 bases; J trimming: 6 bases; junction bases outside the gene matches: 7. This CDR3 region has 14 residues. The CDR3 region has the DNA TGCGCCAGCAGCTCCAGGGGGCGGCCCGATGGCTACACCTTC. Translating it yields CASSSRGRPDGYTF.

The count of this clone is one. V usage is TRBV11-2 and J usage is TRBJ1-3, with D unresolved. Germline loops: CDR1 SGHAT, CDR2 FQNNGV. Trimming removed 1 base from V and 3 bases from J, with 10 bases in between. CDR3 size: 15 residues. The CDR3 nucleotides are TGTGCCAGCAGCTTAGTAGCGGGCGGTGGAAACACCATATATTTT. This codes for CASSLVAGGGNTIYF.

V gene TRBV7-9 combines with J gene TRBJ2-3; weak D call: TRBD1 (5 bases). The CDR3 contains 14 residues. Trimming removed 2 bases at V and 0 bases at J, with 6 bases between. CDR1 and CDR2 (germline): SEHNR, FQNEAQ (reference sequence). CDR3 region: CASSLKGSTDTQYF. CDR3 coding DNA: TGTGCCAGCAGCTTAAAGGGGAGCACAGATACGCAGTATTTT.

This clone was seen just once. The chain uses TRBV3-1 (or the pseudogene TRBV3-2) and TRBJ2-5; D may be TRBD2 (5 bases). Germline V CDR1 and CDR2: LGHDT, YNNKEL (reference sequence). The germline V and J ends were trimmed by 2 bases and 5 bases, with 9 bases remaining between them. The CDR3 has 13 amino acids. CDR3 nucleotides: TGTGCCAGCAGCCAAACCGGACTGGAGACCCAGTACTTC. It yields the protein CASSQTGLETQYF.

The chain employs TRBV5-6 and TRBJ1-2, with D unresolved. CDR1 and CDR2 from the germline V gene are SGHDT and YYEEEE. The ends were cut back, 0 bases at V and 13 bases at J, with 16 bases in the middle. The CDR3 totals 13 residues. CDR3 protein: CASSLGGKMMGTF. Written as DNA, the CDR3 is TGTGCCAGCAGCTTGGGAGGAAAGATGATGGGCACCTTC.

The rearrangement links TRBV9 to TRBJ1-2; 8 positions agree with TRBD1. The CDR3 spans 14 residues. Germline CDR1 reads SGDLS; CDR2 reads YYNGEE. V trimming: 4 bases; J trimming: 7 bases; junction bases outside the gene matches: 9. This CDR3 reads CASSPRTGTPGYTF. For the CDR3, the DNA is TGTGCCAGCAGCCCCCGGACAGGGACCCCTGGCTACACCTTC.

The chain is built from TRBV10-3 and TRBJ2-7; the D gene is possibly TRBD1 (6 bases). Trimming took 7 bases from V and 2 from J, leaving 12 bases between them. The CDR3 sequence is 13 residues long. Germline CDR1 and CDR2: ENHRY and SYGVKD. CDR3 DNA: TGTGCCATCACCCCGGCAGGGGCCTACGAGCAGTACTTC. Translating gives CAITPAGAYEQYF.

This rearrangement joins TRBV7-2 to TRBJ1-1; no clear D gene. The CDR3 has 13 residues. V lost 5 bases to trimming and J lost 0 bases, with 7 bases between them. The germline gives CDR1 SGHTA, CDR2 FQGNSA. The CDR3 loop is CASSPGMNTEAFF. The CDR3 region has the DNA TGTGCCAGCAGCCCAGGTATGAACACTGAAGCTTTCTTT.

The chain joins TRBV18 to TRBJ2-1; TRBD1 agrees at 7 bases. This CDR3 region has 17 residues. Germline lookup yields CDR1 KGHSH and CDR2 LQKENI. The V segment lost 2 bases and the J segment 0 bases; nucleotides outside the gene matches: 7. The CDR3 nucleotides read TGTGCCAGCTCACCAGCAGAACAGGGGTCCTCCTACAATGAGCAGTTCTTC. Translated, it gives CASSPAEQGSSYNEQFF.

The chain couples TRBV4-2 to TRBJ2-3; D perhaps matches TRBD2 (7 bases). Per germline, CDR1 LGHNA and CDR2 YNFKEQ. The CDR3 length is 16 residues. V lost 4 bases and J 2 bases, leaving 16 bases between the germline ends. DNA for the CDR3: TGTGCCAGCAGCCCCCGAGGGAGGGGGAACACAGATACGCAGTATTTT. It yields the protein CASSPRGRGNTDTQYF.

The chain combines TRBV9 with TRBJ2-7; the D gene is possibly TRBD2 (6 bases). The CDR3 is 15 residues long. V lost 4 bases, J lost 6 bases, and 20 bases lay in between. Germline V gene sequence: CDR1 SGDLS, CDR2 YYNGEE. The CDR3 bases are TGTGCCAGCAGCTTTCGGGACTTCTCCGGGGGCGAGCAGTACTTC. Translating it yields CASSFRDFSGGEQYF.

The chain recombines TRBV6-4 with TRBJ1-1; D uncertain. CDR1 and CDR2 (germline): MRHNA, SNTAGT. Trimming stripped 4 bases from V and 0 bases from J, with 6 bases between. This CDR3 has 13 amino acids. The DNA of the CDR3 is TGTGCCAGCAGTGCGGAGCTGAACACTGAAGCTTTCTTT. As protein: CASSAELNTEAFF.